Listed below are T cell receptor beta chains from one sample, sequenced in a study of blood T cell repertoires in COVID-19. Produced via immunoSEQ multiplex PCR; TCRdb's table is partial and in-frame only. Here the sample spans under 250,000 clones, roughly 86% being singletons. The source material was peripheral blood. The receptors shown here come from a woman between 40 and 50 years old with acute or convalescent COVID-19. CDR3s include the opening cysteine and the closing phenylalanine or tryptophan. D genes are given only for firm matches. Rows may omit the clone size; those that give it use once, few, many or a size class.

cdr3_nt: TGTGCCAGCACTCCGGACAGGGGGCCTAACTATGGCTACACCTTC; cdr3_aa: CASTPDRGPNYGYTF; j_call: TRBJ1-2; d_call: TRBD1; clone_size: .; v_call: TRBV4-2
cdr3_nt: TGTGCCAGCAGCGAAACCAGCGGCTACAATGAGCAGTTCTTC; cdr3_aa: CASSETSGYNEQFF; j_call: TRBJ2-1; d_call: .; clone_size: .; v_call: TRBV6-4
cdr3_nt: TGTGCCAGCAGTAGGACAGGGAGAAACTATGGCTACACCTTC; cdr3_aa: CASSRTGRNYGYTF; j_call: TRBJ1-2; d_call: TRBD1; clone_size: .; v_call: TRBV25-1
cdr3_nt: TGTGCCAGCGGCCGGGACAGGGGGCGTCACGAGCAGTACTTC; cdr3_aa: CASGRDRGRHEQYF; j_call: TRBJ2-7; d_call: TRBD1; clone_size: once; v_call: TRBV6-2/TRBV6-3
cdr3_nt: TGCGCCAGCGCATCAGGACAGCCCAATGAAAAACTGTTTTTT; cdr3_aa: CASASGQPNEKLFF; j_call: TRBJ1-4; d_call: .; clone_size: .; v_call: TRBV5-1
cdr3_nt: TGTGCCAGCAGTACAGGACAGGGGAGTGGGGAAAAACTGTTTTTT; cdr3_aa: CASSTGQGSGEKLFF; j_call: TRBJ1-4; d_call: TRBD1; clone_size: once; v_call: TRBV7-7
cdr3_nt: TGTGCCATCAGTGACGCGGGAGGGGGCGATACGCAGTATTTT; cdr3_aa: CAISDAGGGDTQYF; j_call: TRBJ2-3; d_call: TRBD2; clone_size: .; v_call: TRBV10-3
cdr3_nt: TGTGCCAGCAGCCAAGATTGTCCCAATAATGAGCAGTTCTTC; cdr3_aa: CASSQDCPNNEQFF; j_call: TRBJ2-1; d_call: .; clone_size: once; v_call: TRBV3-1/TRBV3-2
cdr3_nt: TGTGCCAGCAGCCCCGGGACAGGGTATGGCTACACCTTC; cdr3_aa: CASSPGTGYGYTF; j_call: TRBJ1-2; d_call: TRBD1; clone_size: once; v_call: TRBV2
cdr3_nt: TGCGCCAGCAGCCAAGATGGGACAGGAGGAGAGACCCAGTACTTC; cdr3_aa: CASSQDGTGGETQYF; j_call: TRBJ2-5; d_call: TRBD1; clone_size: .; v_call: TRBV4-1
cdr3_nt: TGTGCCAGCAGCCCCCGCAGGACACCAGGGGGGACCCAGTACTTC; cdr3_aa: CASSPRRTPGGTQYF; j_call: TRBJ2-5; d_call: TRBD1; clone_size: .; v_call: TRBV7-2
cdr3_nt: TGTGCCAGTACCACCGGACTAGCGGGAGTAGACAATGAGCAGTTCTTC; cdr3_aa: CASTTGLAGVDNEQFF; j_call: TRBJ2-1; d_call: TRBD2; clone_size: .; v_call: TRBV19
cdr3_nt: TGTGCCATCAGGGGCACGAACACTGAAGCTTTCTTT; cdr3_aa: CAIRGTNTEAFF; j_call: TRBJ1-1; d_call: .; clone_size: .; v_call: TRBV10-3
cdr3_nt: TGCGCCAGCAGCTTGAGTCACTCGAACACCGGGGAGCTGTTTTTT; cdr3_aa: CASSLSHSNTGELFF; j_call: TRBJ2-2; d_call: .; clone_size: .; v_call: TRBV5-1
cdr3_nt: TGTGCCAGCAGCTTGGGTTGGGACTCATACAATGAGCAGTTCTTC; cdr3_aa: CASSLGWDSYNEQFF; j_call: TRBJ2-1; d_call: .; clone_size: .; v_call: TRBV5-4
cdr3_nt: TGTGCCTGGAGTGCTGGCGGGACCACAGATACGCAGTATTTT; cdr3_aa: CAWSAGGTTDTQYF; j_call: TRBJ2-3; d_call: .; clone_size: .; v_call: TRBV30
cdr3_nt: TGTGCCAGCTCACCACCGCCGGGCAATCAGCCCCAGCATTTT; cdr3_aa: CASSPPPGNQPQHF; j_call: TRBJ1-5; d_call: .; clone_size: .; v_call: TRBV18
cdr3_nt: TGCGCCAGCAGCCGAAAAACTAGCGGGAGTGGTCCAGATACGCAGTATTTT; cdr3_aa: CASSRKTSGSGPDTQYF; j_call: TRBJ2-3; d_call: TRBD2; clone_size: .; v_call: TRBV5-1
cdr3_nt: TGTGCCAGCAGCTTATCAGGGGGCAGAGGGGGCAATCAGCCCCAGCATTTT; cdr3_aa: CASSLSGGRGGNQPQHF; j_call: TRBJ1-5; d_call: TRBD1; clone_size: .; v_call: TRBV5-5
cdr3_nt: TGTGCCATCAGTAACGACAGACTCTATGGCTACACCTTC; cdr3_aa: CAISNDRLYGYTF; j_call: TRBJ1-2; d_call: .; clone_size: .; v_call: TRBV10-3
cdr3_nt: TGTGCCAGCATGATGGGACTAGCGAATTTCGAGCAGTACTTC; cdr3_aa: CASMMGLANFEQYF; j_call: TRBJ2-7; d_call: TRBD2; clone_size: .; v_call: TRBV2
cdr3_nt: TGTGCCAGCAGTTTAGATACTGAGAACACTGAAGCTTTCTTT; cdr3_aa: CASSLDTENTEAFF; j_call: TRBJ1-1; d_call: .; clone_size: .; v_call: TRBV6-5
cdr3_nt: TGTGCCAGCAGTTTTGAGGGCGGGGCCAACGTCCTGACTTTC; cdr3_aa: CASSFEGGANVLTF; j_call: TRBJ2-6; d_call: .; clone_size: .; v_call: TRBV6-5
cdr3_nt: TGCGCCAGCAGCTTGGTGGCAGGCGACCACAATGAGCAGTTCTTC; cdr3_aa: CASSLVAGDHNEQFF; j_call: TRBJ2-1; d_call: .; clone_size: .; v_call: TRBV5-1
cdr3_nt: TGCGCCAGCAGTGACCCGGGGGGTGAAGCTTTCTTT; cdr3_aa: CASSDPGGEAFF; j_call: TRBJ1-1; d_call: .; clone_size: .; v_call: TRBV10-1
cdr3_nt: TGCGCCAGCAGCCTAATAGCGGGGGGAACAGATACGCAGTATTTT; cdr3_aa: CASSLIAGGTDTQYF; j_call: TRBJ2-3; d_call: TRBD2; clone_size: once; v_call: TRBV5-1
cdr3_nt: TGTGCCAGCATATCGGACAGGGGATACACAGATACGCAGTATTTT; cdr3_aa: CASISDRGYTDTQYF; j_call: TRBJ2-3; d_call: TRBD1; clone_size: .; v_call: TRBV6-5
cdr3_nt: TGTGCCAGCAGCTTAAGGGGTACTCAAATCCACCAAGAGACCCAGTACTTC; cdr3_aa: CASSLRGTQIHQETQYF; j_call: TRBJ2-5; d_call: .; clone_size: once; v_call: TRBV7-9
cdr3_nt: TGCGCCAGCAGCCGAGAGGTAGCGGGAGAAGGGGAGCAGTTCTTC; cdr3_aa: CASSREVAGEGEQFF; j_call: TRBJ2-1; d_call: TRBD2; clone_size: once; v_call: TRBV4-3
cdr3_nt: TGTGCCAGCAGTACCTGGACAGGGGGCTATGGCTACACCTTC; cdr3_aa: CASSTWTGGYGYTF; j_call: TRBJ1-2; d_call: TRBD1; clone_size: .; v_call: TRBV6-2/TRBV6-3
cdr3_nt: TGTGCCAGTACCATCAGGGTGTCAAGCCCAAGCTCTGGGGCCAACGTCCTGACTTTC; cdr3_aa: CASTIRVSSPSSGANVLTF; j_call: TRBJ2-6; d_call: .; clone_size: once; v_call: TRBV19
cdr3_nt: TGTGCCAGCGGGATTACTACAGGGGGGCGGACTGAAGCTTTCTTT; cdr3_aa: CASGITTGGRTEAFF; j_call: TRBJ1-1; d_call: TRBD1; clone_size: few; v_call: TRBV27
cdr3_nt: TGCGCCAGCAGCTTGGGGCAGGGCGGACGAGGGGGCGAGCAGTACTTC; cdr3_aa: CASSLGQGGRGGEQYF; j_call: TRBJ2-7; d_call: .; clone_size: .; v_call: TRBV5-1
cdr3_nt: TGTGCCAGCAGTGGATTCCCGGGGGGCCCCGAGCAGTACTTC; cdr3_aa: CASSGFPGGPEQYF; j_call: TRBJ2-7; d_call: .; clone_size: .; v_call: TRBV25-1
cdr3_nt: TGTGCCAGCAGTTTCCCCACTAGCGGGGGACCTAGCTCCTACAATGAGCAGTTCTTC; cdr3_aa: CASSFPTSGGPSSYNEQFF; j_call: TRBJ2-1; d_call: TRBD2; clone_size: .; v_call: TRBV27
cdr3_nt: TGTGCCAGCGGGAGGGCCGTTTTCACAGATACGCAGTATTTT; cdr3_aa: CASGRAVFTDTQYF; j_call: TRBJ2-3; d_call: TRBD2; clone_size: .; v_call: TRBV7-8
cdr3_nt: TGTGCCAGCAGCTTAGGGGGCTCAGGGTACACTGAAGCTTTCTTT; cdr3_aa: CASSLGGSGYTEAFF; j_call: TRBJ1-1; d_call: .; clone_size: once; v_call: TRBV11-2
cdr3_nt: TGTGCCAGCAGTCCGATGACTTTCTCCTCTGAAGCTTTCTTT; cdr3_aa: CASSPMTFSSEAFF; j_call: TRBJ1-1; d_call: .; clone_size: .; v_call: TRBV6-6
cdr3_nt: TGTGCCAGCAGCCCCACAGGGGGGGATTCACCCCTCCACTTT; cdr3_aa: CASSPTGGDSPLHF; j_call: TRBJ1-6; d_call: TRBD1; clone_size: .; v_call: TRBV5-4
cdr3_nt: TGCGCCAGCAGTGAGTCTCTAGCGGGGGTTAACACAGATACGCAGTATTTT; cdr3_aa: CASSESLAGVNTDTQYF; j_call: TRBJ2-3; d_call: TRBD2; clone_size: .; v_call: TRBV10-1
cdr3_nt: TGTGCCACCAGCAGAGATAGAGGACTCCGCACAGATACGCAGTATTTT; cdr3_aa: CATSRDRGLRTDTQYF; j_call: TRBJ2-3; d_call: .; clone_size: few; v_call: TRBV15
cdr3_nt: TGTGCCAGCAGTGAAGCCCTGGCCCCTTACAATGAGCAGTTCTTC; cdr3_aa: CASSEALAPYNEQFF; j_call: TRBJ2-1; d_call: .; clone_size: .; v_call: TRBV6-1
cdr3_nt: TGTGCCAGCAGCTTAGGGGGACTAGCAGTTTACAATGAGCAGTTCTTC; cdr3_aa: CASSLGGLAVYNEQFF; j_call: TRBJ2-1; d_call: TRBD2; clone_size: .; v_call: TRBV13
cdr3_nt: TGCGCCAGCAGCTTTAGGAGCGGGACAATTAACAATGAGCAGTTCTTC; cdr3_aa: CASSFRSGTINNEQFF; j_call: TRBJ2-1; d_call: .; clone_size: .; v_call: TRBV5-1
cdr3_nt: TGTGCCAGCAGCCCGCAACGGTTGGGACAGAGGAGGGTCTACGAGCAGTACTTC; cdr3_aa: CASSPQRLGQRRVYEQYF; j_call: TRBJ2-7; d_call: .; clone_size: once; v_call: TRBV21-1
cdr3_nt: TGTGCCAGCAGCTTAGGCCAGGGGAGCACTGAAGCTTTCTTT; cdr3_aa: CASSLGQGSTEAFF; j_call: TRBJ1-1; d_call: .; clone_size: .; v_call: TRBV7-2
cdr3_nt: TGTGCCAGCAGCACACAGGACTATGGCTACACCTTC; cdr3_aa: CASSTQDYGYTF; j_call: TRBJ1-2; d_call: .; clone_size: .; v_call: TRBV7-8
cdr3_nt: TGTGCCAGCAGCTCACTGACAGGGGTTAAGCAGTATTTT; cdr3_aa: CASSSLTGVKQYF; j_call: TRBJ2-3; d_call: TRBD1; clone_size: .; v_call: TRBV7-8
cdr3_nt: TGTGCCGGTTATGAGCGGGGGGATAGCACAGATACGCAGTATTTT; cdr3_aa: CAGYERGDSTDTQYF; j_call: TRBJ2-3; d_call: TRBD2; clone_size: .; v_call: TRBV25-1
cdr3_nt: TGTGCCAGCAGTGAAAGACAGTTTAATGAAAAACTGTTTTTT; cdr3_aa: CASSERQFNEKLFF; j_call: TRBJ1-4; d_call: .; clone_size: .; v_call: TRBV2
cdr3_nt: TGTGCCAGCAGTTTAACTGGGGCTGCGCAGTATTTT; cdr3_aa: CASSLTGAAQYF; j_call: TRBJ2-3; d_call: .; clone_size: once; v_call: TRBV27
cdr3_nt: TGTGCCAGCACTGGGAGCAGAAGTACCTACGAGCAGTACTTC; cdr3_aa: CASTGSRSTYEQYF; j_call: TRBJ2-7; d_call: .; clone_size: once; v_call: TRBV2
cdr3_nt: TGCGCCAGCAGCTTGGCCTCAGGGGACTTTGTAGCGGGCAAACGTTACGAGCAGTACTTC; cdr3_aa: CASSLASGDFVAGKRYEQYF; j_call: TRBJ2-7; d_call: .; clone_size: few; v_call: TRBV5-1